Listed below are T cell receptor beta chains from one sample, sequenced in a study of T cells in Graves' hyperthyroidism and ophthalmopathy. From the multiplex PCR reads, TCRdb called clonotypes with MiXCR, one entry per CDR3 protein. This repertoire shows 500,000 to 600,000 distinct CDR3 sequences, about 45% found once; its top ten account for 15% to 20%. Sequenced: peripheral blood or thyroid tissue (not recorded which). Receptors were obtained from an adult woman with Graves' disease, either hyperthyroidism or ophthalmopathy (not recorded which). CDR3s include the opening cysteine and the closing phenylalanine or tryptophan. The D gene is left open where the match is weak. For some rows the clone size is stated as once, few or many, or as a class when expanded; others skip it.

TRBD2,TRBV29-1,-,TRBJ2-5,CSSQREGETQYF,TGCAGCTCGCAGCGGGAGGGGGAGACCCAGTACTTC
-,TRBV6-1,many,TRBJ2-5,CASSAIRWEETQYF,TGTGCCAGCAGCGCGATCCGATGGGAGGAGACCCAGTACTTC
-,TRBV7-2,-,TRBJ1-2,CASSFPNPSKGYTF,TGTGCCAGCAGCTTTCCGAATCCTTCAAAAGGCTACACCTTC
-,TRBV4-1,-,TRBJ1-4,CASSQISGIGEKLFF,TGCGCCAGCAGCCAAATTTCAGGGATCGGTGAAAAACTGTTTTTT
TRBD1,TRBV7-3,few,TRBJ2-7,CASSPGGTGSYEQYF,TGTGCCAGCAGCCCGGGCGGGACAGGCTCCTACGAGCAGTACTTC
-,TRBV6-5,many,TRBJ1-1,CASKVRDEAFF,TGTGCCAGCAAGGTCAGGGATGAAGCTTTCTTT
-,TRBV14,many,TRBJ1-6,CASSQDFGPTNSPLHF,TGTGCCAGCAGCCAAGATTTCGGACCGACTAATTCACCCCTCCACTTT
-,TRBV3-1,many,TRBJ1-1,CASSPLSENTEAFF,TGTGCCAGCAGCCCCTTGTCAGAGAACACTGAAGCTTTCTTT
-,TRBV28,-,TRBJ1-6,CASSRTDGSNSPLHF,TGTGCCAGCAGTCGAACGGACGGATCTAATTCACCCCTCCACTTT
TRBD1,TRBV19,many,TRBJ1-5,CASSIGTGGNQPQHF,TGTGCCAGTAGTATCGGGACAGGGGGCAATCAGCCCCAGCATTTT
-,TRBV2,few,TRBJ2-5,CASRVWSTAQETQYF,TGTGCCAGCAGGGTTTGGTCGACAGCCCAAGAGACCCAGTACTTC
-,TRBV6-1,-,TRBJ1-1,CASRLMGANTEAFF,TGTGCCAGCAGGCTAATGGGGGCGAACACTGAAGCTTTCTTT
-,TRBV12-5,-,TRBJ1-6,CASGLDSPLHF,TGTGCTAGTGGTTTAGATTCACCCCTCCACTTT
-,TRBV2,few,TRBJ1-5,CASKSGPNQPQHF,TGTGCCAGCAAGTCAGGACCCAATCAGCCCCAGCATTTT
-,TRBV5-6,once,TRBJ2-7,CASTRTVGTSRGYEQYF,TGTGCCAGCACCCGAACCGTAGGGACCTCGAGGGGATACGAGCAGTACTTC
TRBD2,TRBV5-1,once,TRBJ2-3,CASQSGSTANEQYF,TGCGCCAGCCAAAGCGGGAGCACGGCCAATGAGCAGTATTTT
-,TRBV9,many,TRBJ1-3,CASSVQGTGNTIYF,TGTGCCAGCAGCGTGCAAGGGACTGGAAACACCATATATTTT
TRBD1,TRBV19,many,TRBJ1-1,CASSIDHGTAYTEAFF,TGTGCCAGTAGTATAGATCATGGGACAGCTTACACTGAAGCTTTCTTT